The next 29 T cell receptor beta chains were all read from a single sample in a study of blood T cell repertoires in COVID-19. Profiling relied on immunoSEQ multiplex PCR, and the TCRdb table lists in-frame clones only, not all of them. The table lists 85,000 to 90,000 clones, approximately 82% of them singletons. The sample comprised peripheral blood. Source of these receptors: a woman older than 75 with acute or convalescent COVID-19.

The V and J genes are TRBV2 and TRBJ2-7; TRBD2 matches 7 bases. The CDR3 covers 14 residues. Losses at the gene ends were 6 bases for V and 3 bases for J; bases not matched to a gene: 8. Germline CDR1 reads SNHLY; CDR2 reads FYNNEI. The CDR3 DNA follows: TGTGCCAGCAGAGGGAGGGCGGAGAACTACGAGCAGTACTTC. Translation: CASRGRAENYEQYF.

This clone was observed a few times. This rearrangement joins TRBV7-2 to TRBJ1-1; 7 bases are shared with TRBD1. With V trimmed by 3 bases and J by 0 bases, 4 bases remained unmatched. This CDR3 region has 15 residues. CDR1 and CDR2 (germline): SGHTA, FQGNSA. DNA for the CDR3: TGTGCCAGCAGCTTTGCGACAGGGATGAACACTGAAGCTTTCTTT. This encodes CASSFATGMNTEAFF. Filled out from reference TRBV7-2 and TRBJ1-1, the complete variable domain reads GAGVSQSPSNKVTEKGKDVELRCDPISGHTALYWYRQSLGQGLEFLIYFQGNSAPDKSGLPSDRFSAERTGGSVSTLTIQRTQQEDSAVYLCASSFATGMNTEAFFGQGTRLTVV.

The V and J genes are TRBV2 and TRBJ1-2; weak D call: TRBD1 (6 bases). CDR3 length: 15 amino acids. The V end was cut by 2 bases, the J end by 0 bases, with 10 bases between. Germline V lookup: CDR1 SNHLY, CDR2 FYNNEI. CDR3: CASSEQEGANYGYTF. The CDR3 DNA sequence: TGTGCCAGCAGTGAACAAGAGGGGGCTAACTATGGCTACACCTTC.

This chain's CDR3 is CASSQGQGRYGYTF. DNA of the CDR3: TGTGCCAGCAGCCAGGGGCAGGGAAGATATGGCTACACCTTC. The chain carries TRBV28 and TRBJ1-2, with D possibly being TRBD1 (6 bases). Germline CDR1 MDHEN, CDR2 SYDVKM. CDR3 length equals 14 residues. Trimming removed 6 bases at V and 5 bases at J, with 16 bases between.

The chain recombines TRBV4-2 with TRBJ2-1; 7 bases are shared with TRBD2. Germline V gene lookup returns CDR1 LGHNA and CDR2 YNFKEQ. The CDR3 length is 16 residues. V lost 3 bases to trimming and J lost 5 bases; unmatched junction nucleotides: 10. CDR3 sequence reads: CASSQRTAGAHNEQFF. Here the CDR3 DNA reads TGTGCCAGCAGCCAGCGGACGGCGGGAGCCCACAATGAGCAGTTCTTC.

This clone was seen only a few times. The chain links TRBV6-5 to TRBJ1-1; D perhaps matches TRBD1 (6 bases). Between the trimmed V and J ends, which lost 0 bases and 8 bases, there was a span of 13 bases. The CDR3 spans 14 residues. CDR1 is MNHEY and CDR2 is SVGAGI in the germline V gene. The DNA of the CDR3 is TGTGCCAGCAGTTACTCGCCAGGGCAGGGGGAAGCTTTCTTT. Residues: CASSYSPGQGEAFF.

This clone was recorded only once. This chain connects TRBV6-5 to TRBJ1-1; 8 bases map to TRBD1. The CDR3 totals 14 residues. With V trimmed by 11 bases and J by 0 bases, 8 bases remained unmatched. The V gene's germline CDR1 is MNHEY and CDR2 SVGAGI. This CDR3 reads CAGRQGNLNTEAFF. In DNA form, the CDR3 reads TGTGCCGGACGACAGGGGAATTTGAACACTGAAGCTTTCTTT.

V is TRBV28 and J is TRBJ1-1, with 7 bases lining up with TRBD1. The V gene end was trimmed by 3 bases and the J gene end by 9 bases; junction bases not matched to a gene: 10. Per germline, CDR1 MDHEN and CDR2 SYDVKM. The CDR3 runs to 14 residues. The CDR3 here is CASSLEGAALKAFF. The CDR3 coding sequence is TGTGCCAGCAGTTTGGAGGGGGCCGCCCTGAAAGCTTTCTTT. Full variable domain (outside the CDR3, taken from reference TRBV28 and TRBJ1-1): DVKVTQSSRYLVKRTGEKVFLECVQDMDHENMFWYRQDPGLGLRLIYFSYDVKMKEKGDIPEGYSVSREKKERFSLILESASTNQTSMYLCASSLEGAALKAFFGQGTRLTVV.

This chain uses TRBV6-5 with TRBJ1-1; D unclear. Trimming stripped 3 bases from V and 7 bases from J, with 12 bases between. CDR1 and CDR2 (germline): MNHEY, SVGAGI. The CDR3 length is 13 residues. CDR3 protein: CASSYHSGGEAFF. As DNA, the CDR3 is TGTGCCAGCAGTTATCATTCGGGTGGTGAAGCTTTCTTT.

The rearrangement links TRBV7-2 to TRBJ1-2, with D possibly matching TRBD1 (6 bases). Trimming shortened V by 4 bases and J by 4 bases, and 13 bases separated the two germline ends. Germline lookup yields CDR1 SGHTA and CDR2 FQGNSA. This CDR3 spans 14 amino acids. The CDR3 is CASSSIQGSYGYTF. CDR3 DNA sequence: TGTGCCAGCAGCTCGATACAGGGTTCCTATGGCTACACCTTC.

This chain connects TRBV28 to TRBJ2-7; D might be TRBD1 (7 bases). Trimming stripped 7 bases from V and 0 bases from J, with 13 bases between. The CDR3 extends over 14 amino acids. Germline V gene sequence: CDR1 MDHEN, CDR2 SYDVKM. CDR3 sequence: CASNPGGSSYEQYF. CDR3 DNA: TGTGCCAGCAACCCAGGGGGGAGCTCCTACGAGCAGTACTTC.

This clone has only a few counts. As DNA, the CDR3 is TGTGCCAGCAGTGAAGCACGACGGGGTTGGGGAGCTTTCTTT. It yields the protein CASSEARRGWGAFF. V and J are TRBV6-1 and TRBJ1-1; no reliable D call. Looked up from germline, CDR1 is MNHNS and CDR2 is SASEGT. This CDR3 contains 14 residues. The V end lost 0 bases, the J end lost 10 bases, and 15 bases lay between the germline ends.

The chain carries TRBV28 and TRBJ2-1; 10 bases map to TRBD2. The trim removed 10 bases at V and 4 bases at J, leaving 7 bases unmatched. This CDR3 has 14 amino acids. From germline, CDR1 is MDHEN and CDR2 SYDVKM. CDR3 DNA sequence: TGTGCCACTGACGGACTAGCGGAATACAATGAGCAGTTCTTC. It specifies CATDGLAEYNEQFF.

This sequence joins TRBV28 and TRBJ2-7; 9 bases are a match to TRBD2. CDR1 is MDHEN, CDR2 SYDVKM, per germline. This CDR3 is 16 amino acids long. Unmatched junction bases numbered 10, after V lost 2 bases and J lost 5 bases. The DNA of the CDR3 is TGTGCCAGCAGTTTAGCGGCTAGCGGGAACCCTCACGAGCAGTACTTC. Amino acids: CASSLAASGNPHEQYF. The full variable domain, with the rest looked up from reference TRBV28 and TRBJ2-7, is DVKVTQSSRYLVKRTGEKVFLECVQDMDHENMFWYRQDPGLGLRLIYFSYDVKMKEKGDIPEGYSVSREKKERFSLILESASTNQTSMYLCASSLAASGNPHEQYFGPGTRLTVT.

The sample holds one count of this clone. The chain couples TRBV5-1 to TRBJ2-7; 8 bases are a match to TRBD1. This CDR3 region has 15 residues. V was pared by 0 bases and J by 7 bases, with 9 bases of the junction left unmatched. Germline V gene sequence: CDR1 SGHRS, CDR2 YFSETQ. As DNA, the CDR3 is TGCGCCAGCAGCTTGGTGGCAGGGGGCCTCCGGGAGCAGTACTTC. Its protein is CASSLVAGGLREQYF.

This chain uses TRBV5-1 with TRBJ2-5; a weak D match, TRBD1 (6 bases). Trimming pared 3 bases from V and 4 bases from J, leaving 16 bases between. Germline CDR1 SGHRS, CDR2 YFSETQ. This CDR3 has 15 residues. The CDR3 coding sequence is TGCGCCAGCAGCTCCGGACAGCTTGGGGGAGAGACCCAGTACTTC. As protein: CASSSGQLGGETQYF.

This clone was observed a few times. The DNA of the CDR3 is TGTGCCAGCAGCCCAGGGACTAGCGATTCCACAGATACGCAGTATTTT. Amino acid sequence: CASSPGTSDSTDTQYF. This rearrangement joins TRBV7-9 to TRBJ2-3; 10 bases are a match to TRBD2. V lost 5 bases, J lost 2 bases, and 7 bases stayed unmatched. The germline CDR1 and CDR2 sequences are SEHNR and FQNEAQ (reference sequence). This CDR3 region has 16 residues.

This clone was seen just once. The genes are TRBV5-6 and TRBJ2-5; the match to TRBD1 covers 7 bases. In germline, CDR1 is SGHDT, CDR2 YYEEEE. V lost 6 bases and J lost 5; bases outside the gene matches: 7. The CDR3 has 13 amino acids. CDR3 residues: CASNGQVGETQYF. The CDR3 DNA reads TGTGCCAGCAACGGACAGGTGGGCGAGACCCAGTACTTC.

The J gene is TRBJ2-5, the V gene TRBV14, with 7 bases matching TRBD1. Germline lookup yields CDR1 SGHDN and CDR2 FVKESK. There are 16 residues in the CDR3. V gave up 3 bases and J gave up 4 bases; unmatched junction bases: 11. The CDR3 loop is CASSHPEGARLETQYF. The CDR3 DNA is TGTGCCAGCAGCCACCCCGAGGGGGCGCGTTTAGAGACCCAGTACTTC. Using reference TRBV14 and TRBJ2-5 for the parts outside the CDR3, the full variable domain is EAGVTQFPSHSVIEKGQTVTLRCDPISGHDNLYWYRRVMGKEIKFLLHFVKESKQDESGMPNNRFLAERTGGTYSTLKVQPAELEDSGVYFCASSHPEGARLETQYFGPGTRLLVL.

The DNA for the CDR3 is TGTGCCAGCACCTACGCCGGGACAGGGGCCTACGAGCAGTACTTC. This translates into CASTYAGTGAYEQYF. V and J are TRBV11-1 and TRBJ2-7, with 10 bases matching TRBD1. J was trimmed by 2 bases and V by 7 bases; bases with no gene match: 8. The CDR3 extends over 15 amino acids. CDR1 is SGHAT, CDR2 FQDESV, per germline (reference sequence).

The table lists this clone with a count of one. CDR3 sequence reads: CASSRGHSQETQYF. The CDR3 DNA reads as TGTGCCAGCAGCCGCGGACATTCCCAAGAGACCCAGTACTTC. The genes are TRBV4-2 and TRBJ2-5; D may be TRBD1 (5 bases). Trimming removed 4 bases at V and 1 base at J, with 10 bases between. The germline CDR1 and CDR2 sequences are LGHNA and YNFKEQ. CDR3 size: 14 residues.

The rearrangement uses TRBV27 and TRBJ2-2; the match to TRBD1 covers 7 bases. CDR1 is MNHEY and CDR2 is SMNVEV in the germline V gene (reference sequence). This CDR3 comprises 16 residues. V was pared by 2 bases and J by 1 base, with 4 bases of the junction left unmatched. The DNA of the CDR3 is TGTGCCAGCAGTTTACGACAGGGATTGAACACCGGGGAGCTGTTTTTT. Translation: CASSLRQGLNTGELFF.

With respect to this clone: Other DNA sequences in this specimen translate into the identical CDR3. The chain has TRBV6-1 and TRBJ1-2; D possibly corresponds to TRBD1 (6 bases). V lost 2 bases and J 4 bases, leaving 11 bases between the germline ends. From germline, CDR1 is MNHNS and CDR2 SASEGT. This CDR3 comprises 14 residues. The CDR3: CASSESGEGYGYTF. CDR3 DNA: TGTGCCAGCAGTGAATCAGGGGAGGGCTATGGCTACACCTTC.

V is TRBV19 and J is TRBJ2-7; TRBD2 agrees at 7 bases. Germline V gene data show CDR1 as LNHDA and CDR2 as SQIVND (reference sequence). V lost 6 bases to trimming and J lost 3 bases; unmatched junction nucleotides: 5. CDR3 length: 13 residues. Here the CDR3 reads CASSPGGSYEQYF. The DNA of the CDR3 is TGTGCCAGTAGCCCCGGCGGGAGCTACGAGCAGTACTTC.

V and J are TRBV5-5 and TRBJ1-6, with D possibly TRBD1 on 5 matching bases. Trimming pared 0 bases from V and 1 base from J, leaving 5 bases between. Per germline, CDR1 SGHKS and CDR2 YYEKEE (reference sequence). This CDR3 has 15 amino acids. The CDR3 spells CASSLEGSYNSPLHF. CDR3 nucleotide sequence: TGTGCCAGCAGCTTGGAGGGGTCCTATAATTCACCCCTCCACTTT. Drawing the rest from reference TRBV5-5 and TRBJ1-6, the complete variable domain is DAGVTQSPTHLIKTRGQQVTLRCSPISGHKSVSWYQQVLGQGPQFIFQYYEKEERGRGNFPDRFSARQFPNYSSELNVNALLLGDSALYLCASSLEGSYNSPLHFGNGTRLTVT.

The chain links TRBV19 to TRBJ1-2; D ambiguous. Trimming cost V 6 bases and J 4 bases, with 12 bases left between them. Germline V gives CDR1 LNHDA, CDR2 SQIVND (reference sequence). CDR3 length equals 13 residues. The CDR3 loop is CASRLGSGYGYTF. The CDR3 DNA reads TGTGCCAGTAGACTCGGGTCTGGCTATGGCTACACCTTC.

V and J are TRBV6-5 and TRBJ1-5; TRBD1 aligns across 9 bases. V was clipped by 5 bases and J by 7 bases; unmatched bases: 3. This CDR3 has 13 amino acids. Germline V gene data show CDR1 as MNHEY and CDR2 as SVGAGI. CDR3 amino acids: CASSMDRGQPQHF. The CDR3 region has the DNA TGTGCCAGCAGTATGGACAGGGGACAGCCCCAGCATTTT.

The chain carries TRBV28 and TRBJ2-7; possibly TRBD1 for D (6 bases). The V end was cut by 2 bases, the J end by 4 bases, with 9 bases between. Germline V CDR1 and CDR2: MDHEN, SYDVKM. This CDR3 is 13 amino acids long. CDR3 residues: CASSLGGHYEQYF. The CDR3 DNA reads TGTGCCAGCAGTTTAGGGGGACATTACGAGCAGTACTTC.

The chain employs TRBV19 and TRBJ2-5, with TRBD1 identical over 11 bases. J was trimmed by 1 base and V by 6 bases; bases with no gene match: 7. The CDR3 runs to 16 residues. Germline assignment: CDR1 LNHDA and CDR2 SQIVND (reference sequence). CDR3 nucleotides: TGTGCCAGTAGATCCGGGACAGGGGGTTCCCAAGAGACCCAGTACTTC. Translated, it gives CASRSGTGGSQETQYF. Filled out from reference TRBV19 and TRBJ2-5, the complete variable domain reads DGGITQSPKYLFRKEGQNVTLSCEQNLNHDAMYWYRQDPGQGLRLIYYSQIVNDFQKGDIAEGYSVSREKKESFPLTVTSAQKNPTAFYLCASRSGTGGSQETQYFGPGTRLLVL.